The sequence of this T cell receptor (beta chain) was determined in a study of CD8+ T cells in alopecia areata. Study details: Tofacitinib ran 6 to 18 months, followed by 6 months off drug.

General study points: Scalp clonality, along with expanded CD8+ clones among the top 100, was significantly decreased by tofacitinib.

Specified treatment: oral pan-JAK inhibitor, 5-10 mg twice daily. cDNA serving as the sequencing template came from extracted, reverse transcribed RNA. Using immunoSEQ multiplex PCR, the repertoire was profiled, and TCRdb retains in-frame clones only, with some absent. The repertoire holds 190,000 or so clones, roughly 50% seen once, with 5.5% in the top ten. Worth noting for this clone: As yet, its antigen is unknown.

Trimming at V came to 4 bases and at J to 5 bases, leaving 4 bases not matched to a gene. The CDR3 sequence is 14 residues long. CDR1 and CDR2 from the germline V gene are MGHRA and YSYEKL. The sample was CD4+ T cells sorted from blood, taken at week 24, from a patient treated with tofacitinib. The chain is built from TRBV4-1 and TRBJ2-5; 10 bases are a match to TRBD1. This sequence originates from a human donor with alopecia areata. The CDR3 DNA reads as TGCGCCAGCAGCCTGGGACAGGGGCGGGAGACCCAGTACTTC. Translation gives CASSLGQGRETQYF.